This T cell receptor beta chain was observed in a study of naive and memory T cell subsets. This clonotype has only a few counts. With 8 bases removed from V and 4 bases from J, the gap between germline ends came to 12 bases. The CDR3 has 13 residues. Germline-derived CDR1 and CDR2 are SGHVS and FQNEAQ. Both TRBC1 and TRBC2 were covered by a beta constant-region primer of two equimolar oligonucleotides. Nested alpha and beta constant-region primers with the SP2 primer drove four PCR rounds on ligated cDNA. Using its own MiXCR run on the UMI-ligation and nested PCR reads, TCRdb lists one record per CDR3 protein. The sample shows 100,000 to 150,000 distinct CDR3 sequences, roughly 32% of them seen only once.

This sequence originates from a human donor in good health. Sequencing was performed on central memory CD4+ T cells from blood. The V call is TRBV7-8, the J call TRBJ1-5; TRBD1 is a possible D gene (5 bases). CDR3 amino acids: CASGGGANQPQHF. CDR3 sequence (DNA): TGTGCCAGCGGTGGAGGGGCGAATCAGCCCCAGCATTTT. Together with reference TRBV7-8 and TRBJ1-5, the CDR3 gives the full variable domain: GAGVSQSPRYKVAKRGQDVALRCDPISGHVSLFWYQQALGQGPEFLTYFQNEAQLDKSGLPSDRFFAERPEGSVSTLKIQRTQQEDSAVYLCASGGGANQPQHFGDGTRLSIL.